Listed below are T cell receptor beta chains from one sample, sequenced in a study of a mutant IDH1 vaccine in newly diagnosed glioma. The antigens of these receptors remain unknown. The table came from immunoSEQ multiplex PCR; TCRdb's copy has only in-frame clones and leaves some out. The data show 35,000 to 50,000 clones, about 81% seen once. Here the sequenced sample was PBMCs, taken from a glioma patient whose treatment included an IDH1 peptide vaccine. All receptors derive from a woman aged 18-29 years with glioma. Some clones in this sample may be carry-over from other donors' samples. CDR3s include the opening cysteine and the closing phenylalanine or tryptophan. The order of the fields is V gene, J gene, D gene, clone size, CDR3 protein, CDR3 DNA. The D gene is left open where the match is weak. Some rows mark clone size as missing; the rest say once, few, many or name a class of expanded clone.

TRBV9,TRBJ2-7,TRBD1,.,CASSVGTGFYEQYF,TGTGCCAGCAGCGTCGGGACAGGGTTCTACGAGCAGTACTTC
TRBV19,TRBJ2-7,.,.,CASSIVKNYRREQYF,TGTGCCAGTAGTATAGTGAAAAACTACCGGCGCGAGCAGTACTTC
TRBV27,TRBJ2-7,.,few,CASRTPGEQYF,TGTGCCAGCAGAACGCCGGGTGAGCAGTACTTC
TRBV29-1,TRBJ1-3,.,.,CSVGTATGNTIYF,TGCAGCGTTGGGACAGCAACTGGAAACACCATATATTTT
TRBV7-9,TRBJ2-1,.,.,CASSTEKSSYNEQFF,TGTGCCAGCAGCACCGAAAAAAGCTCCTACAATGAGCAGTTCTTC
TRBV5-4,TRBJ1-1,.,.,CASSLKIRDAEAFF,TGTGCCAGCAGCCTGAAGATTAGAGACGCTGAAGCTTTCTTT
TRBV10-3,TRBJ2-7,TRBD1,.,CAIRPAVPGQETYEQYF,TGTGCCATCAGGCCCGCGGTTCCGGGACAGGAAACCTACGAGCAGTACTTC
TRBV19,TRBJ1-2,TRBD1,.,CASSRTGNYGYTF,TGTGCCAGTAGCCGGACAGGGAACTATGGCTACACCTTC
TRBV14,TRBJ2-5,.,.,CASSQNRWYQETQYF,TGTGCCAGCAGCCAGAACCGTTGGTACCAAGAGACCCAGTACTTC
TRBV19,TRBJ1-2,TRBD1,once,CASSRTGTDYGYTF,TGTGCCAGTAGCAGGACAGGGACGGACTATGGCTACACCTTC
TRBV4-3,TRBJ2-1,.,.,CASSQDSGGYNEQFF,TGCGCCAGCAGCCAAGATTCTGGCGGATACAATGAGCAGTTCTTC
TRBV9,TRBJ1-3,.,.,CASSVATGQGNTIYF,TGTGCCAGCAGCGTAGCTACCGGGCAGGGAAACACCATATATTTT
TRBV5-4,TRBJ1-3,.,.,CASSNRLVSGNTIYF,TGTGCCAGCAGTAACCGACTGGTTTCTGGAAACACCATATATTTT
TRBV19,TRBJ1-5,.,.,CAGSRGGEDQPQHF,TGTGCCGGGAGCAGGGGCGGAGAGGATCAGCCCCAGCATTTT
TRBV30,TRBJ1-1,.,.,CACQTQGAAFF,TGTGCCTGCCAGACTCAGGGAGCAGCTTTCTTT
TRBV7-2,TRBJ2-7,.,.,CASSFGQGRYEQYF,TGTGCCAGCAGCTTCGGACAAGGACGTTACGAGCAGTACTTC
TRBV6-1,TRBJ2-5,.,.,CASSESWETQYF,TGTGCCAGCAGTGAATCTTGGGAGACCCAGTACTTC
TRBV4-2,TRBJ2-7,TRBD1,.,CASSPSKGQGTGEQYF,TGTGCCAGCAGCCCCTCGAAAGGACAGGGGACCGGAGAGCAGTACTTC
TRBV6-5,TRBJ2-7,.,.,CASSYLGVNSHEQYF,TGTGCCAGCAGTTACTTAGGGGTCAACAGTCACGAGCAGTACTTC
TRBV7-3,TRBJ2-3,.,.,CASSLGPGTDTQYF,TGTGCCAGCAGCTTAGGCCCGGGCACAGATACGCAGTATTTT
TRBV28,TRBJ2-5,.,.,CASSLPPAGLTETQYF,TGTGCCAGCAGTTTACCCCCGGCGGGGCTTACAGAGACCCAGTACTTC
TRBV2,TRBJ2-1,.,.,CASSEEDSRLDNEQFF,TGTGCCAGCAGTGAAGAGGACTCCCGACTAGACAATGAGCAGTTCTTC
TRBV5-4,TRBJ1-2,.,once,CASSLQQLTNYGYTF,TGTGCCAGCAGCTTGCAACAGCTCACTAACTATGGCTACACCTTC
TRBV10-1,TRBJ2-2,.,.,CASSEVQGGTGELFF,TGCGCCAGCAGTGAAGTACAGGGGGGGACCGGGGAGCTGTTTTTT
TRBV19,TRBJ1-5,TRBD1,.,CASRGTGGNQPQHF,TGTGCCAGTAGAGGGACAGGGGGTAATCAGCCCCAGCATTTT
TRBV20-1,TRBJ2-3,.,.,CSARGLDTQYF,TGCAGTGCTAGAGGTTTGGATACGCAGTATTTT
TRBV9,TRBJ2-5,.,.,CASSDLGETQYF,TGTGCCAGCAGCGACCTGGGAGAGACCCAGTACTTC
TRBV7-2,TRBJ2-7,.,.,CASSLSRSYEQYF,TGTGCCAGCAGCTTAAGTAGATCCTACGAGCAGTACTTC
TRBV6-6,TRBJ2-7,.,.,CASSPGQPYEQYF,TGTGCCAGCTCACCAGGCCAACCCTACGAGCAGTACTTC
TRBV6-6,TRBJ1-1,TRBD1,few,CASSLGTGGVNTEAFF,TGTGCCAGCAGTCTCGGGACAGGGGGAGTCAACACTGAAGCTTTCTTT
TRBV6-5,TRBJ1-2,TRBD1,.,CASSYLPGQGALGYTF,TGTGCCAGCAGTTATCTCCCGGGACAGGGGGCGCTCGGCTACACCTTC
TRBV19,TRBJ2-7,TRBD1,.,CASSSQGRDRSYEQYF,TGTGCCAGTAGTAGCCAGGGCCGGGACAGGAGCTACGAGCAGTACTTC
TRBV5-8,TRBJ2-5,TRBD1,.,CASSSGTGTETQYF,TGTGCCAGCAGCTCCGGGACAGGGACAGAGACCCAGTACTTC
TRBV7-2,TRBJ2-5,TRBD1,once,CASSVPDRGRGTQYF,TGTGCCAGCAGCGTCCCGGACAGGGGGAGAGGGACCCAGTACTTC
TRBV7-2,TRBJ2-5,.,.,CASSPLGQETQYF,TGTGCCAGCAGCCCACTGGGGCAAGAGACCCAGTACTTC
TRBV4-2,TRBJ2-1,.,.,CASIPLRGSYNEQFF,TGTGCCAGCATTCCCCTAAGGGGATCCTACAATGAGCAGTTCTTC
TRBV19,TRBJ2-2,TRBD2,.,CASEGPSGSLLTGELFF,TGTGCCAGCGAAGGCCCTAGCGGGAGTCTTCTCACCGGGGAGCTGTTTTTT
TRBV7-8,TRBJ1-2,TRBD1,.,CASSSTGDLSGYTF,TGTGCCAGCAGCTCAACAGGGGATTTGAGCGGCTACACCTTC
TRBV27,TRBJ1-1,.,.,CASSSGTANTEAFF,TGTGCCAGCAGTTCCGGGACCGCGAACACTGAAGCTTTCTTT
TRBV29-1,TRBJ2-4,.,.,CSVDMEGGDIQYF,TGCAGCGTTGACATGGAGGGGGGGGACATTCAGTACTTC
TRBV6-1,TRBJ2-4,.,.,CASSERLAKNIQYF,TGTGCCAGCAGTGAGAGGCTAGCCAAAAACATTCAGTACTTC
TRBV6-1,TRBJ1-5,TRBD1,.,CASSRQGAPIGPQHF,TGTGCCAGCAGTCGACAGGGGGCGCCGATTGGTCCCCAGCATTTT
TRBV6-5,TRBJ1-3,.,.,CASGVSGNTIYF,TGTGCCAGCGGGGTTTCTGGAAACACCATATATTTT
TRBV20-1,TRBJ1-1,.,few,CSAMDTEAFF,TGCAGTGCTATGGACACTGAAGCTTTCTTT
TRBV5-1,TRBJ2-2,TRBD2,.,CASSSGLAGGLNTGELFF,TGCGCCAGCAGCTCAGGACTAGCGGGAGGACTGAACACCGGGGAGCTGTTTTTT
TRBV5-1,TRBJ2-2,.,.,CASSLGGSTGELFF,TGCGCCAGCAGCTTGGGAGGATCTACCGGGGAGCTGTTTTTT
TRBV30,TRBJ2-5,.,.,CAWDVGSQETQYF,TGTGCCTGGGATGTAGGCAGCCAAGAGACCCAGTACTTC
TRBV5-1,TRBJ1-1,.,.,CASSTRDFGNTEAFF,TGCGCCAGCAGCACCCGGGACTTCGGGAACACTGAAGCTTTCTTT
TRBV5-1,TRBJ2-1,.,.,CASSLGLANEQFF,TGCGCCAGCAGCTTGGGGCTAGCCAATGAGCAGTTCTTC
TRBV5-4,TRBJ2-7,TRBD1,.,CASSWGTGPLEQYF,TGTGCCAGCAGCTGGGGGACAGGGCCCCTGGAGCAGTACTTC
TRBV29-1,TRBJ1-1,.,.,CSPWDQLGNTEAFF,TGCAGCCCATGGGACCAACTAGGAAACACTGAAGCTTTCTTT
TRBV19,TRBJ2-5,.,.,CASSIVGGTRYF,TGTGCCAGTAGTATAGTGGGGGGCACGCGGTACTTC
TRBV19,TRBJ2-7,TRBD2,.,CASSIKASGRAVSGEQYF,TGTGCCAGTAGTATTAAAGCTAGCGGGAGGGCCGTCTCAGGCGAGCAGTACTTC
TRBV6-5,TRBJ1-1,TRBD1,few,CASRSQGAPEAFF,TGTGCCAGCAGGTCCCAGGGGGCGCCTGAAGCTTTCTTT
TRBV5-1,TRBJ2-1,.,few,CASSFARANEQFF,TGCGCCAGCAGCTTCGCAAGGGCCAATGAGCAGTTCTTC